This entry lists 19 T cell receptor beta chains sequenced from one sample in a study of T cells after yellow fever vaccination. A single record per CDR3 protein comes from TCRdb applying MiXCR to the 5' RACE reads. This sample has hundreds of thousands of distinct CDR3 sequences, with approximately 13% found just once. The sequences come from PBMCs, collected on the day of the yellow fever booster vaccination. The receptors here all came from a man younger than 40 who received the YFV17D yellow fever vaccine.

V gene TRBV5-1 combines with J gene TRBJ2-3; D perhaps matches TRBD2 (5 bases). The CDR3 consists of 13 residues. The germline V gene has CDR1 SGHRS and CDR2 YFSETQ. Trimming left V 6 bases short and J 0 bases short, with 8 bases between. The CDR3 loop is CASTEGSTDTQYF. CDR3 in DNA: TGCGCCAGCACCGAGGGCAGCACAGATACGCAGTATTTT. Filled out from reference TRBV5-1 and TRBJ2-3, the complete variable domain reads KAGVTQTPRYLIKTRGQQVTLSCSPISGHRSVSWYQQTPGQGLQFLFEYFSETQRNKGNFPGRFSGRQFSNSRSEMNVSTLELGDSALYLCASTEGSTDTQYFGPGTRLTVL.

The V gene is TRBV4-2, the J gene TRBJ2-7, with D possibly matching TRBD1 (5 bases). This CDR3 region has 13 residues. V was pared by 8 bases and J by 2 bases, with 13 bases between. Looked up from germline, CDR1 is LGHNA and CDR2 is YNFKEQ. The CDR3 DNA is TGTGCCAGCGCCCTGGCAGGGCCCTACGAGCAGTACTTC. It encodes CASALAGPYEQYF.

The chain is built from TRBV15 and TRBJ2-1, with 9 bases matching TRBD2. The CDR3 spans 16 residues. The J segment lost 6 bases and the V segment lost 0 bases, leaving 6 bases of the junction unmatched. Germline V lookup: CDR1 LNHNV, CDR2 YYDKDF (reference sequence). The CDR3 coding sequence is TGTGCCACCAGCAGAGAACGACTAGCGGACGGCAATGAGCAGTTCTTC. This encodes CATSRERLADGNEQFF. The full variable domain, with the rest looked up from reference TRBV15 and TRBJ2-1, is DAMVIQNPRYQVTQFGKPVTLSCSQTLNHNVMYWYQQKSSQAPKLLFHYYDKDFNNEADTPDNFQSRRPNTSFCFLDIRSPGLGDTAMYLCATSRERLADGNEQFFGPGTRLTVL.

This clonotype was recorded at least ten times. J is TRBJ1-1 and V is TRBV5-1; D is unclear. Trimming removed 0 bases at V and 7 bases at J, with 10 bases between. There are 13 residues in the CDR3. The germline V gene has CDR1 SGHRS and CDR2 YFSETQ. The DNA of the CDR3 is TGCGCCAGCAGCTTGGACAGAGACCTTGAAGCTTTCTTT. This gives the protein CASSLDRDLEAFF.

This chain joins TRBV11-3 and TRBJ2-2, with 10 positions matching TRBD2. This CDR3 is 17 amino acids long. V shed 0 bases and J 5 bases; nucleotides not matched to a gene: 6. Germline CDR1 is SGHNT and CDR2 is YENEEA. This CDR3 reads CASSLDSLAGDTGELFF. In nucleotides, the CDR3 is TGTGCCAGCAGCTTAGACTCTCTAGCGGGAGATACCGGGGAGCTGTTTTTT.

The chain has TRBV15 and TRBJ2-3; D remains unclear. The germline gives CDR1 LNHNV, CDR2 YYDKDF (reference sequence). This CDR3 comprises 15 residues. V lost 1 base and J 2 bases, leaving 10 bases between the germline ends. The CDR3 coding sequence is TGTGCCACCAGCAGAGGGTCTAGGCCCACAGATACGCAGTATTTT. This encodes CATSRGSRPTDTQYF.

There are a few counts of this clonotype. CDR3 in DNA: TGTGCCAGCAGTGCTCAGGGATTGCATTCTGGGGCCAACGTCCTGACTTTC. Amino acid sequence: CASSAQGLHSGANVLTF. The chain links TRBV2 to TRBJ2-6; a weak D match, TRBD1 (5 bases). The CDR3 consists of 17 residues. V was trimmed by 4 bases and J by 1 base, leaving 14 bases between them. The V gene's germline CDR1 is SNHLY and CDR2 FYNNEI.

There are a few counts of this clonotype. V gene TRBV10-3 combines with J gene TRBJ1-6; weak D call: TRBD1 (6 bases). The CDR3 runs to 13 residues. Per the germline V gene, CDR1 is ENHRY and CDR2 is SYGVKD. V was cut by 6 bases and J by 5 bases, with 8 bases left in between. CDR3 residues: CAIRRQDNSPLHF. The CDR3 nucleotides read TGTGCCATCAGGCGACAGGATAATTCACCCCTCCACTTT.

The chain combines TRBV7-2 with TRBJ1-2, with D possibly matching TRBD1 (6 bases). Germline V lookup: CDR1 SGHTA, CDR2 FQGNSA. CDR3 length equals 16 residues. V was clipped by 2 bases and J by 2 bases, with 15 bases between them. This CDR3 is CASSLSWGAQNYGYTF. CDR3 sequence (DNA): TGTGCCAGCAGCTTAAGTTGGGGGGCGCAGAACTATGGCTACACCTTC.

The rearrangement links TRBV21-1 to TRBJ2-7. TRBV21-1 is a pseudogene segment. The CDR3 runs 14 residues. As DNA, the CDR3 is TGTGCCAGCAGTCTCAAAGGGAGCGACTACGAGCAGTACTTC. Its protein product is CASSLKGSDYEQYF.

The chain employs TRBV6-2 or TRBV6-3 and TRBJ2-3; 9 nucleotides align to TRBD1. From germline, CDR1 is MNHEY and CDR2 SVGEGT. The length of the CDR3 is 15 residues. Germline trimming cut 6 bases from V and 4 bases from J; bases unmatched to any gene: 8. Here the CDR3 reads CASSLPRQGADTQYF. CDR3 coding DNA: TGTGCCAGCAGCCTACCCCGACAGGGGGCAGATACGCAGTATTTT.

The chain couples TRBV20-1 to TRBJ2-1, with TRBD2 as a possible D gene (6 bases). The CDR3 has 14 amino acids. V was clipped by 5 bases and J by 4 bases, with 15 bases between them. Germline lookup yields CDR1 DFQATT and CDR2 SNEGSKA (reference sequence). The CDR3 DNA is TGCAGTGCTTATAGCGGTGGGGGGTACAATGAGCAGTTCTTC. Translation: CSAYSGGGYNEQFF.

The CDR3 spells CASSSRDTGLAQHF. In DNA, the CDR3 is TGTGCCAGCAGTTCCCGGGACACGGGGTTAGCCCAGCATTTT. V and J are TRBV28 and TRBJ1-5; D is perhaps TRBD1 (6 bases). Trimming left V 4 bases short and J 11 bases short, with 18 bases between. The germline V gene encodes CDR1 MDHEN and CDR2 SYDVKM. The CDR3 is made up of 14 amino acids.

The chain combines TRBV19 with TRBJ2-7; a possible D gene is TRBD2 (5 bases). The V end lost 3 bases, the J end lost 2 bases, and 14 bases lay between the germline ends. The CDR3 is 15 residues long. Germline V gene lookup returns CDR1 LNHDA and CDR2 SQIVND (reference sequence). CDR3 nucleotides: TGTGCCAGTAGTATTGTTAGGACTGGACCCTACGAGCAGTACTTC. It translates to CASSIVRTGPYEQYF.

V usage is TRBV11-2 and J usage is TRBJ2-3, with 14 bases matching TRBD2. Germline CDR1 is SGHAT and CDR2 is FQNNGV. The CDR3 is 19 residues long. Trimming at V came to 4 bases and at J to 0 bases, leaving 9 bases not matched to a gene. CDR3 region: CASSSRGWTSGRSTDTQYF. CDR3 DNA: TGTGCCAGCAGCTCCAGGGGATGGACTAGCGGGAGGAGCACAGATACGCAGTATTTT.

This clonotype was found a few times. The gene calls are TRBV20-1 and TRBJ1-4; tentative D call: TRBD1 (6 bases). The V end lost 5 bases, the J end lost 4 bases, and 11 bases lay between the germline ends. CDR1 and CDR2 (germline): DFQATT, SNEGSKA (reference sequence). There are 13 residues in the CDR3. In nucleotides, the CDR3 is TGCAGTGCTCGGACAGCAGTTAATGAAAAACTGTTTTTT. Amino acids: CSARTAVNEKLFF.

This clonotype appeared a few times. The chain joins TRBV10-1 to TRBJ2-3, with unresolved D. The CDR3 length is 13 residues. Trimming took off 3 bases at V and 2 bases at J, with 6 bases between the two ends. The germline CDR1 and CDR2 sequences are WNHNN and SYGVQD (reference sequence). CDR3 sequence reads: CASSDGPTDTQYF. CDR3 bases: TGCGCCAGCAGTGACGGTCCCACAGATACGCAGTATTTT.

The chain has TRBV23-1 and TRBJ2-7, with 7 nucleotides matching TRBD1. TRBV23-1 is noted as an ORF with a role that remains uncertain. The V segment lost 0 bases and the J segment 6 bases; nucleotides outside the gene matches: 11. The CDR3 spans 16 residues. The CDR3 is CASSQSGGGQLSEQYF. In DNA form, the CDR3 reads TGCGCCAGCAGTCAATCGGGTGGGGGACAGTTGTCCGAGCAGTACTTC.

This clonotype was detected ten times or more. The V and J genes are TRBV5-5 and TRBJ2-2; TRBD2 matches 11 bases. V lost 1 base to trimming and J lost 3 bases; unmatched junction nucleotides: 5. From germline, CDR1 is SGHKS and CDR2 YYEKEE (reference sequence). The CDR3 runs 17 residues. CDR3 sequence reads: CASSLTLGLADTGELFF. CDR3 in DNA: TGTGCCAGCAGCTTGACCCTGGGACTAGCGGACACCGGGGAGCTGTTTTTT.